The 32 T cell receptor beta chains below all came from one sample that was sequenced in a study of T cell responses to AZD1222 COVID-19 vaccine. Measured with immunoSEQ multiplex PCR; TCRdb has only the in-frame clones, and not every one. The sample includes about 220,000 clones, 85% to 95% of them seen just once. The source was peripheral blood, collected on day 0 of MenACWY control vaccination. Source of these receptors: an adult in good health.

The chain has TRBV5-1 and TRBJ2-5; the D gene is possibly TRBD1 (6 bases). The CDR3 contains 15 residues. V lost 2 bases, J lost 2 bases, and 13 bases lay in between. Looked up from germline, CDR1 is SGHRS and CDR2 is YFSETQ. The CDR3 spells CASSLQGPPQETQYF. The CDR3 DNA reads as TGCGCCAGCAGCTTACAGGGACCCCCGCAAGAGACCCAGTACTTC.

The CDR3 region is CASRVAPGSGEAFF. Here the CDR3 DNA reads TGTGCCAGCAGGGTCGCCCCGGGGTCTGGTGAAGCTTTCTTT. This rearrangement joins TRBV7-9 to TRBJ1-1; D gene unclear. The V gene's germline CDR1 is SEHNR and CDR2 FQNEAQ (reference sequence). V shed 6 bases and J shed 7 bases, with 18 bases lying between them. The CDR3 is 14 residues long.

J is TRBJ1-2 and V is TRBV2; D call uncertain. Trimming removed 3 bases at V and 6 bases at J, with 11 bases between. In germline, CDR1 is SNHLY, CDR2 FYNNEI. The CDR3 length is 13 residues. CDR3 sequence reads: CASSEQVLDGYTF. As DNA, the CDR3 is TGTGCCAGCAGTGAGCAGGTCCTTGATGGCTACACCTTC.

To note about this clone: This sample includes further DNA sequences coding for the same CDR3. This CDR3 is CASSTGGNTEAFF. The DNA of the CDR3 is TGTGCCAGTAGTACAGGGGGGAACACTGAAGCTTTCTTT. The chain employs TRBV19 and TRBJ1-1, with TRBD1 matching 7 bases. V was pared by 4 bases and J by 1 base, with 0 bases of the junction left unmatched. The CDR3 runs 13 residues. In germline, CDR1 is LNHDA, CDR2 SQIVND (reference sequence).

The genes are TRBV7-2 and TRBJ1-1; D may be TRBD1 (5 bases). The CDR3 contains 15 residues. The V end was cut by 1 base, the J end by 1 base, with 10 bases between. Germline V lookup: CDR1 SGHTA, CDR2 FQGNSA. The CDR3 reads CASSLVAGSNTEAFF. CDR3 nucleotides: TGTGCCAGCAGCTTAGTGGCAGGGTCGAACACTGAAGCTTTCTTT.

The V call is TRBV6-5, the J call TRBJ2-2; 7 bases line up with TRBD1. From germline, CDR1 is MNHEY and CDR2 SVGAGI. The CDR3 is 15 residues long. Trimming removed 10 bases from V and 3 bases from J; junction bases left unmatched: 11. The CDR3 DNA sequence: TGTGCCACCCGCACGCGGCAGGGGGACACCGGGGAGCTGTTTTTT. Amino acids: CATRTRQGDTGELFF.

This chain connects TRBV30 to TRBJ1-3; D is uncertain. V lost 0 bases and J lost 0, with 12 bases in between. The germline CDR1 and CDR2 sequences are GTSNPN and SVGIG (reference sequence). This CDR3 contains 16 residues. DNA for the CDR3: TGTGCCTGGAGTGTTGGCGGTAGCAGCTCTGGAAACACCATATATTTT. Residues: CAWSVGGSSSGNTIYF.

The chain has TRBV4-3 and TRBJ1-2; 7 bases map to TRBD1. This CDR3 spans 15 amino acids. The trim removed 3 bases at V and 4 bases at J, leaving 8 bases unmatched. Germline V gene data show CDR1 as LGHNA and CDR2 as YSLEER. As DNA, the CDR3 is TGCGCCAGCAGCCACGGCGGGACAGAAGCCTATGGCTACACCTTC. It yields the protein CASSHGGTEAYGYTF.

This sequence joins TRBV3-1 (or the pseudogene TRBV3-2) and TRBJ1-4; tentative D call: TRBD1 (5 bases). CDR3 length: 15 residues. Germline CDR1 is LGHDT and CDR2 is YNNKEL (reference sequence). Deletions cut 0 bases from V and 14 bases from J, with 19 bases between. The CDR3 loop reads CASSQDPRVVPGLFF. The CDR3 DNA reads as TGTGCCAGCAGCCAAGACCCCAGGGTGGTCCCCGGCCTGTTTTTT.

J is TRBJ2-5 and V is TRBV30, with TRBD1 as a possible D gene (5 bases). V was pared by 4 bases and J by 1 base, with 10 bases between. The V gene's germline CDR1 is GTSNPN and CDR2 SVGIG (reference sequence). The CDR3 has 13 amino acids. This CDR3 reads CAWKKTVQETQYF. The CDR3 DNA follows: TGTGCCTGGAAAAAGACAGTCCAAGAGACCCAGTACTTC.

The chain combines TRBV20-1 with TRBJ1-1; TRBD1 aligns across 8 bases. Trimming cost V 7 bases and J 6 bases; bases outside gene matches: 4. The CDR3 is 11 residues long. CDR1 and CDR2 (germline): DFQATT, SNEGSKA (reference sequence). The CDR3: CSVSQGAEAFF. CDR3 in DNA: TGCAGTGTTTCACAGGGGGCTGAAGCTTTCTTT.

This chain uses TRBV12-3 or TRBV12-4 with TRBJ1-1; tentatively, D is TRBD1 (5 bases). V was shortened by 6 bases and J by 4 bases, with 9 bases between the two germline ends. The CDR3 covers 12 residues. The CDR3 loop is CASRKGTTEAFF. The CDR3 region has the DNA TGTGCCAGCAGAAAAGGGACCACTGAAGCTTTCTTT.

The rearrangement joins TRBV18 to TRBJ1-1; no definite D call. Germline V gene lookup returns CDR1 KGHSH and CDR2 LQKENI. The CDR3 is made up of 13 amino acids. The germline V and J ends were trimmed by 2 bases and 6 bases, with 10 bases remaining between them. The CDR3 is CASSPNRGPEAFF. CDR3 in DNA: TGTGCCAGCTCACCAAACAGAGGACCTGAAGCTTTCTTT.

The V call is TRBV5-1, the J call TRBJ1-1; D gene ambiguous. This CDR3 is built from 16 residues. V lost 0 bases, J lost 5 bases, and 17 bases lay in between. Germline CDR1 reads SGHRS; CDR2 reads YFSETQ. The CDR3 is CASSLGGGVGGTEAFF. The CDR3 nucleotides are TGCGCCAGCAGCTTGGGCGGCGGGGTTGGTGGAACTGAAGCTTTCTTT.

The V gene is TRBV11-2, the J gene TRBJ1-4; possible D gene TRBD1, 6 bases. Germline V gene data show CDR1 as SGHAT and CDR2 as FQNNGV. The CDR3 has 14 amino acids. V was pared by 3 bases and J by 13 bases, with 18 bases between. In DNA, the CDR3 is TGTGCCAGCAGCTTCGGCGGGGGGCGACGCATACTGTTTTTT. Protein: CASSFGGGRRILFF.

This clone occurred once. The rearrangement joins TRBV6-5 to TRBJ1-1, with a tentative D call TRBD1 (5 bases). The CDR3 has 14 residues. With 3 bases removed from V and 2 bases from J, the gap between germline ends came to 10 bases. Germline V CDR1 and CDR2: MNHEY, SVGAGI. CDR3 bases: TGTGCCAGCAGTTATGTGCAGGGAAACACTGAAGCTTTCTTT. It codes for CASSYVQGNTEAFF.

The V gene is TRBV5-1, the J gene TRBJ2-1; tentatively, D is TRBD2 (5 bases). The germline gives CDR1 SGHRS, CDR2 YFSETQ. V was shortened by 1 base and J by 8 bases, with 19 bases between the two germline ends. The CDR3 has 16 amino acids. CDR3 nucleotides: TGCGCCAGCAGCTTGATATGGGAGCCCGTGACATATGAGCAGTTCTTC. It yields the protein CASSLIWEPVTYEQFF.

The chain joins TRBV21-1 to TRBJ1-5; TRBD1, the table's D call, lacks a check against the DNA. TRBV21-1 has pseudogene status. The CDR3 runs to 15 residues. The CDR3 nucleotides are TGTGCCAGCAGCAACTCACGACAGGGGAATCAGCCCCAGCATTTT. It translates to CASSNSRQGNQPQHF.

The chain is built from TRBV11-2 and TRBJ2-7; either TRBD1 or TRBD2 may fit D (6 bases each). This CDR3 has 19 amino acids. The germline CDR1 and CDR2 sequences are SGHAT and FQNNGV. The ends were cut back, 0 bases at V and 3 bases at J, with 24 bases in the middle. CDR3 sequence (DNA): TGTGCCAGCAGCTTAGATAACCTACCGGGGGCAGCCCTTCTCTACGAGCAGTACTTC. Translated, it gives CASSLDNLPGAALLYEQYF.

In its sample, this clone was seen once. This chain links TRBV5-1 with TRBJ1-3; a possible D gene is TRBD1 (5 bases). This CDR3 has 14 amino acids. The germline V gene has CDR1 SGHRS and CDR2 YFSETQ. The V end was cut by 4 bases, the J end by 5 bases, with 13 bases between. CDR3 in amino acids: CASSRDSGRNTIYF. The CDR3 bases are TGCGCCAGCAGCCGGGACTCGGGGAGAAACACCATATATTTT.

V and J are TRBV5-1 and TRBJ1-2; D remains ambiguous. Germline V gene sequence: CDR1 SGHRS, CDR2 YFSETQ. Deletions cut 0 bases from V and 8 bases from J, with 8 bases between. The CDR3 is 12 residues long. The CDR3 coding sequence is TGCGCCAGCAGCTTGGCTATGGAAGGCTACACCTTC. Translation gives CASSLAMEGYTF.

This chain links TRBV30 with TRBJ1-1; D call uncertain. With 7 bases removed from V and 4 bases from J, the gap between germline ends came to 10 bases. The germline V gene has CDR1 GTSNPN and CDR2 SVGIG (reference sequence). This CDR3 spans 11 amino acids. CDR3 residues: CASPRGTEAFF. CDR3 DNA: TGTGCCTCCCCTCGGGGCACTGAAGCTTTCTTT.

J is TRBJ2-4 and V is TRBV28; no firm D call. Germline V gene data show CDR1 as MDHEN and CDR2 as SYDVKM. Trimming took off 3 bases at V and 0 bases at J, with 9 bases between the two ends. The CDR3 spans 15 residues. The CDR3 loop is CASSLTDIAKNIQYF. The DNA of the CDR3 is TGTGCCAGCAGTTTGACCGATATAGCCAAAAACATTCAGTACTTC.

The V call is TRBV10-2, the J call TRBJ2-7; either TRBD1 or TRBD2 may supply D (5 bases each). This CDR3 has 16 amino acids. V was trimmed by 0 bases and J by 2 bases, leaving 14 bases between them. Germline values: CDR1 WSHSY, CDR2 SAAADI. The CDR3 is CASSESGTVGAYEQYF. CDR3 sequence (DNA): TGCGCCAGCAGTGAGTCTGGCACAGTGGGGGCCTACGAGCAGTACTTC.

CDR3 region: CASSPSGGGYTEAFF. The CDR3 DNA is TGTGCCAGCAGCCCCTCGGGGGGTGGGTACACTGAAGCTTTCTTT. The chain combines TRBV7-2 with TRBJ1-1, with TRBD1 as a possible D gene (5 bases). Trimming removed 5 bases at V and 3 bases at J, with 16 bases between. CDR1 SGHTA and CDR2 FQGNSA come from the germline V gene. The CDR3 has 15 residues. The full variable domain, in which reference TRBV7-2 and TRBJ1-1 provide the parts outside the CDR3, is GAGVSQSPSNKVTEKGKDVELRCDPISGHTALYWYRQSLGQGLEFLIYFQGNSAPDKSGLPSDRFSAERTGGSVSTLTIQRTQQEDSAVYLCASSPSGGGYTEAFFGQGTRLTVV.

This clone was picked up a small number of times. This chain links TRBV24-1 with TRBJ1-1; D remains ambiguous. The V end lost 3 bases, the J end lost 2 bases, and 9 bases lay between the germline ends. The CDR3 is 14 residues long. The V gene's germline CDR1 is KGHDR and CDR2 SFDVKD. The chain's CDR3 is CATSDDGLNTEAFF. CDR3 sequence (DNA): TGTGCCACCAGTGATGACGGTCTAAACACTGAAGCTTTCTTT.

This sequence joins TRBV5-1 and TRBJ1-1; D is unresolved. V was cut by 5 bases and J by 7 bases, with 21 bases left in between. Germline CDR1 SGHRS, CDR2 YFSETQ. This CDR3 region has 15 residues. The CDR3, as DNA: TGCGCCAGCAGGAATGGGCCGGGAGAACGAAGTGAAGCTTTCTTT. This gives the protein CASRNGPGERSEAFF.

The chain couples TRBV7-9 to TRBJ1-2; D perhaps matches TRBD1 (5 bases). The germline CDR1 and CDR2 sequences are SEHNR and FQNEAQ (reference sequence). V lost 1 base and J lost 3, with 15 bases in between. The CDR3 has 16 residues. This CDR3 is CASSLDMQGGYYGYTF. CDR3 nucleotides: TGTGCCAGCAGCTTAGATATGCAGGGAGGATACTATGGCTACACCTTC.

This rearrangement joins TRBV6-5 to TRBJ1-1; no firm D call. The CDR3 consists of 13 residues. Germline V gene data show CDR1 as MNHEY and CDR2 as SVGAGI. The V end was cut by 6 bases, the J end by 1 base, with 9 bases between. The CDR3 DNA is TGTGCCAGCAGGTTTCCAGGGAACACTGAAGCTTTCTTT. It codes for CASRFPGNTEAFF.

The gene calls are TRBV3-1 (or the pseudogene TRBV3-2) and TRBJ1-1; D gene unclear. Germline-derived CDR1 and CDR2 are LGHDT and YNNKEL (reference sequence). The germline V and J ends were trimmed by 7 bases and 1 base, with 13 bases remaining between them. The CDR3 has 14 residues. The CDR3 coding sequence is TGTGCCAGCACCGCCAAGCGACAGAACACTGAAGCTTTCTTT. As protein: CASTAKRQNTEAFF.

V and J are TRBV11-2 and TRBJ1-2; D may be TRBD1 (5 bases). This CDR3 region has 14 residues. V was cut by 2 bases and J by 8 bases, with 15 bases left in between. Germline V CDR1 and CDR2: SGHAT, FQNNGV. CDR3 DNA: TGTGCCAGCAGCTTAAAAGGGGCGGCGTACGGCTACACCTTC. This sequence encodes CASSLKGAAYGYTF. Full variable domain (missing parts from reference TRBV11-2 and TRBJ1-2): EAGVAQSPRYKIIEKRQSVAFWCNPISGHATLYWYQQILGQGPKLLIQFQNNGVVDDSQLPKDRFSAERLKGVDSTLKIQPAKLEDSAVYLCASSLKGAAYGYTFGSGTRLTVV.

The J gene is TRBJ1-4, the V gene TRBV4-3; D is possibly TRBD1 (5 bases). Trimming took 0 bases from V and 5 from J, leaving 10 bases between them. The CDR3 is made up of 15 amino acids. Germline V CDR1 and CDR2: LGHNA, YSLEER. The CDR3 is CASSQDRGRNEKLFF. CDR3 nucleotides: TGCGCCAGCAGCCAAGATCGGGGCAGGAATGAAAAACTGTTTTTT.